This TCR beta chain is from a study of blood T cell repertoires in COVID-19. Study summary: There were acute and convalescent COVID-19 samples, and they came from the United States, Italy and Spain. Nucleic acid was either cDNA or gDNA, and it came from T cells, B-cell-depleted T cells, or PBMCs.

Germline V CDR1 and CDR2: MNHEY, SVGEGT. The J segment lost 5 bases and the V segment lost 5 bases, leaving 11 bases of the junction unmatched. This CDR3 spans 16 amino acids. Original methodology: From reference gene primer amplification, estimates of nucleated cell counts were derived. Method: immunoSEQ multiplex PCR; TCRdb's copy keeps in-frame clones and lacks some. V and J calls and clone size come straight from that table; D and trimming were deduced from the DNA. The sample yields about 190,000 clones, over 75% seen once. The sequence came from a woman aged 45 to 65 with acute or convalescent COVID-19. The chain is built from TRBV6-2 or TRBV6-3 and TRBJ2-1; 8 nucleotides agree with TRBD2. Sequencing was carried out using peripheral blood. The CDR3 DNA follows: TGTGCCAGCAGTACCGATGGACTAGCACTAAACAATGAGCAGTTCTTC. As protein: CASSTDGLALNNEQFF.